This TCR beta chain was sequenced for a study of HIV-infected patients and healthy controls. Reverse transcription used roughly 480 ng RNA and constant-region primers for alpha and beta. Using multiplexing indices, alpha and beta chain libraries were generated apart by chain-specific third strand synthesis. All rearrangements within a chain used one primer pair; cDNA molecules carried barcodes. TCRdb itself ran the 5' RACE reads through MiXCR, one entry per CDR3 protein. In the table there are about 2,100 distinct CDR3 sequences, approximately 14% of which are singletons. Follow-up blood was drawn about 14 weeks, roughly three months, after antiretroviral therapy began. No cell fractionation was done, so the repertoire covers all unsorted peripheral blood T cells. The TCR sequence derives from an adult with HIV infection. Material: blood, obtained during antiretroviral therapy.

The CDR3 region has the DNA TGCGCCAGCAGCAGGGGACAGGGAACTGGAAACACCATATATTTT. This codes for CASSRGQGTGNTIYF. The chain links TRBV4-1 to TRBJ1-3, with TRBD1 matching 9 bases. The length of the CDR3 is 15 residues. V shed 5 bases and J 2 bases; nucleotides not matched to a gene: 4. Germline V gene lookup returns CDR1 MGHRA and CDR2 YSYEKL.